The rows below give T cell receptor beta chains drawn from one sample of a study of T-cell memory formation after mild COVID-19. One entry per CDR3 protein results from TCRdb running MiXCR on the 5' RACE reads. Here the sample spans fewer than 450,000 distinct CDR3 sequences, approximately 24% being singletons. Sample: PBMCs or a T cell subset sorted from them (not recorded which). The receptors shown here come from an adult woman who had mild COVID-19 (a few samples of this study predate the infection). Cell type and time point are not known. The CDR3 runs from the conserved cysteine through the conserved F or W. The order of the fields is CDR3 DNA, CDR3 protein, D gene, J gene, V gene, clone size. The D gene is left open where the match is weak. Some rows mark clone size as missing; the rest say once, few, many or name a class of expanded clone.

TGTGCCAGCAGCCCCGCGGGTCTGAGTTCAAGAGAGGCCCAGTACTTC | CASSPAGLSSREAQYF | - | TRBJ2-5 | TRBV7-9 | -
TGTGCCAGCGTAGCGGGGGTGAACAATGAGCAGTTCTTC | CASVAGVNNEQFF | TRBD2 | TRBJ2-1 | TRBV12-3/TRBV12-4 | -
TGCGCCAGCAGCTTAGAGCAGGGTCGGGGCATTCAGTACTTC | CASSLEQGRGIQYF | - | TRBJ2-4 | TRBV5-1 | -
TGCGCCAGCAGCATAGGACAGGGGGCAGATACGCAGTATTTT | CASSIGQGADTQYF | TRBD1 | TRBJ2-3 | TRBV5-1 | few
TGCAGTGCGAGGGACAGGGGAATTTTCGGCAATCAGCCCCAGCATTTT | CSARDRGIFGNQPQHF | TRBD1 | TRBJ1-5 | TRBV20-1 | many
TGCGCCAGCAGCTTGGAGGGCTCTGGTGCGGGGGAGCTGTTTTTT | CASSLEGSGAGELFF | - | TRBJ2-2 | TRBV5-1 | few
TGTGCCAGCAGGACAGGGCAAGCCTACGAGCAGTACTTC | CASRTGQAYEQYF | TRBD1 | TRBJ2-7 | TRBV7-9 | -
TGTGCCAGCAGCCACAATCCAGCGGTAGGATTATACAATGAGCAGTTCTTC | CASSHNPAVGLYNEQFF | - | TRBJ2-1 | TRBV9 | few
TGTGCCAGCAGCTTAGACTTTGCGACAGAATTCTACAATGAGCAGTTCTTC | CASSLDFATEFYNEQFF | - | TRBJ2-1 | TRBV7-6 | few
TGTGCCAGCAGCCCCGGACAGGGATTGACCCTCCACTTT | CASSPGQGLTLHF | TRBD1 | TRBJ1-6 | TRBV3-1 | -
TGTGCCAGCAGCTTGCTTGTCGGGACTAATGAGCAGTTCTTC | CASSLLVGTNEQFF | - | TRBJ2-1 | TRBV5-6 | -
TGTGCCAGCAGCCGCGGTTTAGTAAATGTCTACGAGCAGTACTTC | CASSRGLVNVYEQYF | - | TRBJ2-7 | TRBV7-9 | once
TGTGCCAGCAGCCTAGCGGGGGGACACACCGGGGAGCTGTTTTTT | CASSLAGGHTGELFF | TRBD2 | TRBJ2-2 | TRBV12-3/TRBV12-4 | -
TGTGCCAGCAGCTTAGGAGGGGAAGAAGCTTTCTTT | CASSLGGEEAFF | - | TRBJ1-1 | TRBV7-6 | -
TGTGCCATCAGTGAGTCCACAGCGCCAGGCGGCTACACCTTC | CAISESTAPGGYTF | - | TRBJ1-2 | TRBV10-3 | -
TGTGCCAGCAGCTACGATTCGGGAGCCGCAACTAATGAAAAACTGTTTTTT | CASSYDSGAATNEKLFF | - | TRBJ1-4 | TRBV7-6 | few
TGTGCCAGCAGCCAAGTGGGCGGAATCTACGAGCAGTACTTC | CASSQVGGIYEQYF | - | TRBJ2-7 | TRBV3-1 | -
TGTGCCAGCAGCTTGGTCCCCACAGGGAGAGATACGCAGTATTTT | CASSLVPTGRDTQYF | - | TRBJ2-3 | TRBV5-6 | -
TGTGCCAGCAGCTTAGTAGAAGGGAAGAACACTGAAGCTTTCTTT | CASSLVEGKNTEAFF | - | TRBJ1-1 | TRBV7-2 | few
TGTGCCACCAGTGATGGGGGGGGGATCGCGGAAGAGTTCTTC | CATSDGGGIAEEFF | TRBD2 | TRBJ2-1 | TRBV24-1 | -
TGTGCCAGCAGCTTTGTCGGGGGGGGGCACAATGAGCAGTTCTTC | CASSFVGGGHNEQFF | TRBD2 | TRBJ2-1 | TRBV7-3 | -
TGTGCCAGCAGCGGCTCGCCCTATGAAACAGGCGGGGAGCTGTTTTTT | CASSGSPYETGGELFF | - | TRBJ2-2 | TRBV9 | few
TGCGCCAGCAGCCAGCTGGGAGTCCTCTACAATGAGCAGTTCTTC | CASSQLGVLYNEQFF | - | TRBJ2-1 | TRBV4-1 | few
TGTGCCAGCCAACAGGGACAGGGCTTCTCTAACTATGGCTACACCTTC | CASQQGQGFSNYGYTF | TRBD1 | TRBJ1-2 | TRBV6-5 | few
TGTGCCACCAGCCCATCTTACCGGACCGGGGAGCTGTTTTTT | CATSPSYRTGELFF | - | TRBJ2-2 | TRBV15 | -
TGCAGCGTGCTAACAGGGGAGGACTATGGCTACACCTTC | CSVLTGEDYGYTF | TRBD1 | TRBJ1-2 | TRBV29-1 | -
TGTGCCAGCAGCCAAGGTCGACAGGATTCCTACGAGCAGTACTTC | CASSQGRQDSYEQYF | - | TRBJ2-7 | TRBV3-1 | few
TGTGCCAGCAGCTTAGGTCGACAGGGGGCTCACGGGGAGCTGTTTTTT | CASSLGRQGAHGELFF | TRBD1 | TRBJ2-2 | TRBV11-2 | many
TGTGCCAGCAGCACACGACGGGGGGGACTCCAAGAGACCCAGTACTTC | CASSTRRGGLQETQYF | - | TRBJ2-5 | TRBV21-1 | -
TGTGGGGGACAGCGAGAGACCCAGTACTTC | CGGQRETQYF | TRBD1 | TRBJ2-5 | TRBV7-3 | -
TGTGCCAGCAACAAAGACGTTACCTACAATGAGCAGTTCTTC | CASNKDVTYNEQFF | - | TRBJ2-1 | TRBV9 | -
TGTGCCAGTAGGCAGGGGATCACTGAAGCTTTCTTT | CASRQGITEAFF | - | TRBJ1-1 | TRBV19 | -
TGCGCCAGCAGCCCCTTTCAGGGATCGGACACCGGGGAGCTGTTTTTT | CASSPFQGSDTGELFF | - | TRBJ2-2 | TRBV5-1 | -
TGTGCCAGCAGTTTTTTGGGGACTGAAGCTTTCTTT | CASSFLGTEAFF | - | TRBJ1-1 | TRBV2 | few
TGTGCCAGCAGCGTAGATGGGTCGCGTAATCAGCCCCAGCATTTT | CASSVDGSRNQPQHF | - | TRBJ1-5 | TRBV9 | -
TGCAGCGTTTTGGGGAGAGGCACAGATACGCAGTATTTT | CSVLGRGTDTQYF | - | TRBJ2-3 | TRBV29-1 | -
TGCGCCAGCAGCCCCGAGGTAGCCTACAATGAGCAGTTCTTC | CASSPEVAYNEQFF | - | TRBJ2-1 | TRBV5-1 | -
TGTGCCAGCAGCTCCGAACTAGAGACAGGGTCAAGGGGTGAGCAGTTCTTC | CASSSELETGSRGEQFF | TRBD1 | TRBJ2-1 | TRBV5-5 | many
TGTGCCAGCAGCCAGATGATTAACACTGAAGCTTTCTTT | CASSQMINTEAFF | - | TRBJ1-1 | TRBV5-6 | -
TGTGCCAGCAGCTTGGTGACTAGCACCAATGAGCAGTTCTTC | CASSLVTSTNEQFF | TRBD2 | TRBJ2-1 | TRBV7-2 | -
TGTGCCAGCACAAGGACAGGGATTGGCCACAATGAGCAGTTCTTC | CASTRTGIGHNEQFF | TRBD1 | TRBJ2-1 | TRBV7-9 | few
TGTGCCAGCAGCTTGGGGCTGTCTGAAGCTTTCTTT | CASSLGLSEAFF | - | TRBJ1-1 | TRBV11-3 | many
TGTGCCAGCAGCGTAGGGGTCTCGGGCCACTACGAGCAGTACTTC | CASSVGVSGHYEQYF | - | TRBJ2-7 | TRBV9 | -
TGCAGTGCTAGAGATTGGAGTGACGATGAGCAGTTCTTC | CSARDWSDDEQFF | - | TRBJ2-1 | TRBV20-1 | few
TGCGCCAGCAGGTTAGCTACAAACACCGGGGAGCTGTTTTTT | CASRLATNTGELFF | - | TRBJ2-2 | TRBV5-1 | many
TGCGCCAGCAGCTTGGGGCATGGCTCTGAAAAACTGTTTTTT | CASSLGHGSEKLFF | - | TRBJ1-4 | TRBV5-1 | few
TGTGCCAGCAAGCGTGGGGGGGCGCCCAGCTCTGGGGCCAACGTCCTGACTTTC | CASKRGGAPSSGANVLTF | - | TRBJ2-6 | TRBV6-1 | -
TGTGCCAGCAGCTTATGGGGGGTGCGTGTAACTTCCTACAATGAGCAGTTCTTC | CASSLWGVRVTSYNEQFF | - | TRBJ2-1 | TRBV7-6 | -
TGCAGTGCTAGAGAGGGGCTAGCGGGCCGCCTAGAAAACATTCAGTACTTC | CSAREGLAGRLENIQYF | TRBD2 | TRBJ2-4 | TRBV20-1 | few
TGTGCCAGCAGCCCAGGGGGGCTCAGTCTAGCCAAAAACATTCAGTACTTC | CASSPGGLSLAKNIQYF | - | TRBJ2-4 | TRBV11-2 | few
TGTGCCAGCAGTCGGACTGACGGGCCTTACAATGAGCAGTTCTTC | CASSRTDGPYNEQFF | - | TRBJ2-1 | TRBV6-5 | few
TGCAGTGCTAGATTGTCACTAGCGGGGTACGAGCAGTACTTC | CSARLSLAGYEQYF | TRBD2 | TRBJ2-7 | TRBV20-1 | -
TGTGCCAGCAGCTTAGGGAATGAGAACACTGAAGCTTTCTTT | CASSLGNENTEAFF | - | TRBJ1-1 | TRBV7-9 | few
TGTGCCAGCAGCCAAGCTAGCGGGAGGGCCGGGGAGCTGTTTTTT | CASSQASGRAGELFF | TRBD2 | TRBJ2-2 | TRBV3-1 | -
TGTGCCAGCAGTTTGGGACCGGACAGGGCGAACACTGAAGCTTTCTTT | CASSLGPDRANTEAFF | TRBD1 | TRBJ1-1 | TRBV12-3/TRBV12-4 | few
TGTGCCAGCAGCGTAGGGGAAGGACAGGAGAGACTGTTTTTT | CASSVGEGQERLFF | TRBD1 | TRBJ1-4 | TRBV9 | few